This T cell receptor (beta chain) was documented in a study of T cells in localized non-small cell lung cancer. The study, taken as a whole, reports: Blood T cell density predicted longer survival; adjacent-lung clonality, shorter. The study found T cell clonality highest in uninvolved adjacent lung, above tumor. A median about 50 of the top 100 tumor clones appeared in adjacent lung. Heterogeneity is still possible, as just one tumor region was sequenced.

This CDR3 contains 13 residues. Trimming left V 3 bases short and J 4 bases short, with 6 bases between. Per germline, CDR1 MNHNY and CDR2 SVGAGI (reference sequence). The protocol was immunoSEQ multiplex PCR, while the TCRdb copy is restricted to in-frame clones and leaves out a portion. The sample holds tens of thousands of clones, approximately 90% seen once. As regards this clone: Its target is not known.

This clonotype was obtained from a female donor of 60 years or more with stage I lung adenocarcinoma. This specimen was peripheral blood, taken before any cancer treatment. The chain is built from TRBV6-6 and TRBJ1-4; D not resolved. CDR3 sequence reads: CASSYFLNEKLFF. The CDR3 bases are TGTGCCAGCAGTTATTTCCTTAATGAAAAACTGTTTTTT.